A single sample gave rise to the 16 T cell receptor beta chains below, sequenced in a study of blood T cell repertoires in COVID-19. TCRdb's table, derived via immunoSEQ multiplex PCR, lists solely in-frame clones and lacks some. The sample includes about 250,000 clones, 88% seen only once; the top ten take under 0.95%. The sample was peripheral blood. Every receptor here comes from a woman between 25 and 40 years old with acute or convalescent COVID-19.

The CDR3 DNA sequence: TGTGCCAGTTGCCGCCAGGCGAGCACAGATACGCAGTATTTT. Amino acid sequence: CASCRQASTDTQYF. The V and J genes are TRBV2 and TRBJ2-3; D unclear. The CDR3 length is 14 residues. Trimming removed 9 bases at V and 0 bases at J, with 13 bases between. Germline lookup yields CDR1 SNHLY and CDR2 FYNNEI. Based on the CDR3 plus reference TRBV2 and TRBJ2-3, the full variable domain is EPEVTQTPSHQVTQMGQEVILRCVPISNHLYFYWYRQILGQKVEFLVSFYNNEISEKSEIFDDQFSVERPDGSNFTLKIRSTKLEDSAMYFCASCRQASTDTQYFGPGTRLTVL.

The chain joins TRBV4-3 to TRBJ2-3, with 9 bases aligning to TRBD1. CDR1 LGHNA and CDR2 YSLEER come from the germline V gene. CDR3 length: 16 amino acids. V trimming: 0 bases; J trimming: 4 bases; junction bases outside the gene matches: 5. The CDR3 DNA reads as TGCGCCAGCAGCCAAGACTCCGGGACAGGGTCAGATACGCAGTATTTT. Its protein product is CASSQDSGTGSDTQYF.

This chain connects TRBV5-4 to TRBJ2-1; TRBD2 might be the D (6 bases). This CDR3 is built from 16 residues. V dropped 5 bases and J dropped 6 bases, with 21 bases sitting between them. In germline, CDR1 is SGHNT, CDR2 YYREEE (reference sequence). Written as DNA, the CDR3 is TGTGCCAGCAGGGAAACCGGGACTCCCCTGGGCAATGAGCAGTTCTTC. The encoded protein is CASRETGTPLGNEQFF.

The count of this clone is one. The chain recombines TRBV7-8 with TRBJ2-1, with 10 bases fitting TRBD1. CDR3 size: 15 residues. Per the germline V gene, CDR1 is SGHVS and CDR2 is FQNEAQ. Unmatched junction bases numbered 9, after V lost 5 bases and J lost 8 bases. Here the CDR3 reads CASSRDRGRLDEQFF. CDR3 nucleotide sequence: TGTGCCAGCAGCCGAGACAGGGGGCGCTTGGATGAGCAGTTCTTC.

This clone came up once. In the same sample, other DNA sequences code for this CDR3. This chain joins TRBV6-5 and TRBJ2-1; TRBD2 might be the D (5 bases). The CDR3 sequence is 15 residues long. The germline V gene encodes CDR1 MNHEY and CDR2 SVGAGI. Trimming removed 8 bases at V and 3 bases at J, with 17 bases between. The CDR3 DNA reads TGTGCCAGCTATCCGCGGCTAGCAGGCTACAATGAGCAGTTCTTC. It codes for CASYPRLAGYNEQFF.

The gene calls are TRBV2 and TRBJ2-1; D is possibly TRBD1 (6 bases). This CDR3 is 11 amino acids long. The V end lost 9 bases, the J end lost 8 bases, and 11 bases lay between the germline ends. The germline V gene has CDR1 SNHLY and CDR2 FYNNEI. This CDR3 is CARQGFDEQFF. CDR3 nucleotide sequence: TGTGCCAGACAGGGCTTCGATGAGCAGTTCTTC. Variable domain in full (rest from reference TRBV2 and TRBJ2-1): EPEVTQTPSHQVTQMGQEVILRCVPISNHLYFYWYRQILGQKVEFLVSFYNNEISEKSEIFDDQFSVERPDGSNFTLKIRSTKLEDSAMYFCARQGFDEQFFGPGTRLTVL.

The table lists this clone with a few counts. The genes are TRBV9 and TRBJ2-5, with 7 bases that match TRBD2. V shed 3 bases and J 0 bases; nucleotides not matched to a gene: 8. CDR3 size: 16 residues. Germline CDR1 is SGDLS and CDR2 is YYNGEE. CDR3 sequence reads: CASSALGRENQETQYF. The DNA of the CDR3 is TGTGCCAGCAGCGCCCTGGGGCGGGAGAACCAAGAGACCCAGTACTTC.

This clone was detected once. This chain links TRBV4-3 with TRBJ2-1, with TRBD2 identical over 10 bases. In germline, CDR1 is LGHNA, CDR2 YSLEER. The V segment lost 0 bases and the J segment 2 bases; nucleotides outside the gene matches: 4. This CDR3 spans 17 amino acids. The CDR3 loop is CASSQDLAGVTYNEQFF. For the CDR3, the DNA is TGCGCCAGCAGCCAAGACCTAGCGGGAGTAACCTACAATGAGCAGTTCTTC.

The chain has TRBV2 and TRBJ1-6; D may be TRBD1 (6 bases). V lost 1 base and J lost 7, with 8 bases in between. Germline V gives CDR1 SNHLY, CDR2 FYNNEI. The CDR3 consists of 14 residues. DNA of the CDR3: TGTGCCAGCAGTGAAGGGGGGCTCAATTCACCCCTCCACTTT. The encoded protein is CASSEGGLNSPLHF.

Here the CDR3 reads CAWSGQGSNTEAFF. DNA of the CDR3: TGTGCCTGGAGTGGGCAGGGGTCGAACACTGAAGCTTTCTTT. The rearrangement links TRBV30 to TRBJ1-1; perhaps TRBD1 as D (6 bases). The V and J ends lost 1 base and 1 base respectively, with 10 bases between them. Looked up from germline, CDR1 is GTSNPN and CDR2 is SVGIG (reference sequence). The CDR3 is 14 residues long.

The V and J genes are TRBV4-1 and TRBJ2-1; 7 bases are a match to TRBD2. Germline trimming cut 1 base from V and 0 bases from J; bases unmatched to any gene: 0. Germline values: CDR1 MGHRA, CDR2 YSYEKL. The CDR3 totals 15 residues. The CDR3 loop is CASSQGTSSYNEQFF. The CDR3, as DNA: TGCGCCAGCAGCCAAGGGACTAGCTCCTACAATGAGCAGTTCTTC.

The chain joins TRBV5-1 to TRBJ2-1; 8 bases fit TRBD2. The germline V gene has CDR1 SGHRS and CDR2 YFSETQ. This CDR3 has 16 residues. The trim removed 5 bases at V and 8 bases at J, leaving 15 bases unmatched. The CDR3 here is CASRLPLAGGRDEQFF. Written as DNA, the CDR3 is TGCGCCAGCAGACTCCCCCTAGCGGGTGGGCGGGATGAGCAGTTCTTC.

The J gene is TRBJ2-7, the V gene TRBV7-2; D is possibly TRBD2 (5 bases). V lost 1 base, J lost 3 bases, and 13 bases lay in between. The CDR3 has 15 residues. CDR1 is SGHTA, CDR2 FQGNSA, per germline. Here the CDR3 DNA reads TGTGCCAGCAGCTTAGGGCGGACTCCCGGCTACGAGCAGTACTTC. Its protein is CASSLGRTPGYEQYF.

Written as DNA, the CDR3 is TGTGCCAGCAGTTTGACAGCGATACTGGGGTCACCCCTCCACTTT. Amino acids: CASSLTAILGSPLHF. This sequence joins TRBV27 and TRBJ1-6, with D possibly matching TRBD1 (5 bases). This CDR3 region has 15 residues. Germline assignment: CDR1 MNHEY and CDR2 SMNVEV (reference sequence). The V end lost 3 bases, the J end lost 10 bases, and 16 bases lay between the germline ends.

The chain combines TRBV10-3 with TRBJ1-1, with a weak D call TRBD1 (6 bases). The CDR3 is 16 amino acids. From germline, CDR1 is ENHRY and CDR2 SYGVKD. The ends were cut back, 3 bases at V and 6 bases at J, with 20 bases in the middle. CDR3 sequence (DNA): TGTGCCATCAGTGACCCCGCAGGGGTGAAAGTCTCTGAAGCTTTCTTT. Translated: CAISDPAGVKVSEAFF.

This clone has only one observation. The chain employs TRBV13 and TRBJ2-1; D is perhaps TRBD2 (6 bases). This CDR3 has 16 residues. V was clipped by 4 bases and J by 4 bases, with 17 bases between them. Germline CDR1 and CDR2: PRHDT and FYEKMQ (reference sequence). CDR3 region: CASSSLVGAGYNEQFF. CDR3 sequence (DNA): TGTGCCAGCAGCTCCCTAGTAGGCGCGGGGTACAATGAGCAGTTCTTC.